The 23 T cell receptor beta chains given below trace back to one sample, sequenced in a study of graft-versus-host responses after intestinal transplantation. These receptors have no identified antigens. The method was immunoSEQ multiplex PCR; TCRdb's version includes in-frame clones alone and lacks a portion of them. This table has roughly 93,000 clones, around 93% appearing once. Here the sequenced sample was unstimulated CD8+ T cells sorted from spleen or lymph node cells, taken before transplant. The receptors here all came from a human donor who was the organ donor for an intestinal transplant.

The chain has TRBV7-2 and TRBJ2-5, with 8 bases lining up with TRBD1. This CDR3 comprises 16 residues. The germline gives CDR1 SGHTA, CDR2 FQGNSA. Unmatched junction bases numbered 11, after V lost 1 base and J lost 7 bases. The CDR3 sequence: CASSLEPTGVSVTQYF. The CDR3, as DNA: TGTGCCAGCAGCTTAGAACCGACAGGGGTCTCAGTGACCCAGTACTTC.

V usage is TRBV10-3 and J usage is TRBJ1-4, with 7 nucleotides matching TRBD1. After removal of 3 bases from V and 5 bases from J, the junction contained 6 bases not matched to a gene. Germline CDR1 ENHRY, CDR2 SYGVKD. The CDR3 loop spans 15 amino acids. The DNA for the CDR3 is TGTGCCATCAGTGATAGGGACAGCGGAAATGAAAAACTGTTTTTT. As protein: CAISDRDSGNEKLFF.

The chain carries TRBV29-1 and TRBJ2-1, with D perhaps TRBD1 (5 bases). Trimming took off 7 bases at V and 0 bases at J, with 10 bases between the two ends. This CDR3 contains 13 residues. The germline CDR1 and CDR2 sequences are SQVTM and ANQGSEA. CDR3 DNA: TGCAGCGCACACGACAGCTCCTACAATGAGCAGTTCTTC. It is translated as CSAHDSSYNEQFF.

V gene TRBV19 combines with J gene TRBJ2-5; 8 positions match TRBD1. The J call may be in error: the DNA end matches TRBJ2-7 better. The CDR3 is made up of 15 amino acids. Germline V CDR1 and CDR2: LNHDA, SQIVND (reference sequence). CDR3 sequence reads: CASSIGQGAGYEQYF. The CDR3 bases are TGTGCCAGTAGTATCGGGCAGGGGGCTGGCTACGAGCAGTACTTC.

This clone was detected a few times. J is TRBJ2-5 and V is TRBV6-5; maybe TRBD2 (5 bases). Trimming removed 7 bases at V and 0 bases at J, with 9 bases between. This CDR3 spans 13 amino acids. Germline V lookup: CDR1 MNHEY, CDR2 SVGAGI. The CDR3 sequence is CASNKDYQETQYF. The CDR3 nucleotides are TGTGCCAGCAATAAGGACTACCAAGAGACCCAGTACTTC.

The rearrangement joins TRBV27 to TRBJ1-1, with a possible D match to TRBD1 (5 bases). CDR1 is MNHEY and CDR2 is SMNVEV in the germline V gene (reference sequence). CDR3 length: 14 residues. Trimming cost V 3 bases and J 2 bases, with 10 bases left between them. The CDR3 region has the DNA TGTGCCAGCAGTTTGGAGGGGAGAAACACTGAAGCTTTCTTT. As protein: CASSLEGRNTEAFF.

The chain links TRBV27 to TRBJ1-2; maybe TRBD1 (6 bases). CDR3 length: 14 amino acids. The V gene lost 5 bases and the J gene lost 4 bases, with 14 bases spanning the gap. CDR1 and CDR2 from the germline V gene are MNHEY and SMNVEV (reference sequence). The CDR3 region has the DNA TGTGCCAGCAGTGCACAGGGAACCTTCTATGGCTACACCTTC. Protein product: CASSAQGTFYGYTF.

The chain is built from TRBV2 and TRBJ2-1, with 16 bases aligning to TRBD2. V trimming: 0 bases; J trimming: 12 bases; junction bases outside the gene matches: 5. The V gene's germline CDR1 is SNHLY and CDR2 FYNNEI. There are 16 residues in the CDR3. The DNA of the CDR3 is TGTGCCAGCAGTGAAGCGGGACTAGCGGGGGGGCCGGCGCAGTTCTTC. It translates to CASSEAGLAGGPAQFF.

This clone was counted between two and nine times. The V gene is TRBV7-8, the J gene TRBJ1-4; 9 bases fit TRBD1. V dropped 5 bases and J dropped 8; count of bases not matched to a gene: 6. CDR1 and CDR2 (germline): SGHVS, FQNEAQ. The CDR3 is made up of 14 amino acids. CDR3 in DNA: TGTGCCAGCAGCCAAGGCGGGACAGGGGAAAAACTGTTTTTT. Translating it yields CASSQGGTGEKLFF.

The chain links TRBV18 to TRBJ1-2; a possible D gene is TRBD1 (6 bases). Trimming shortened V by 3 bases and J by 4 bases, and 12 bases separated the two germline ends. The CDR3 loop spans 14 amino acids. Germline values: CDR1 KGHSH, CDR2 LQKENI. The DNA of the CDR3 is TGTGCCAGCTCACCTCATCAGGGGCCCTATGGCTACACCTTC. The encoded protein is CASSPHQGPYGYTF.

The rearrangement joins TRBV29-1 to TRBJ1-4; TRBD1 is a possible D gene (5 bases). V lost 0 bases, J lost 3 bases, and 14 bases lay in between. Germline values: CDR1 SQVTM, CDR2 ANQGSEA. This CDR3 is built from 16 residues. CDR3 bases: TGCAGCGTTGAAGATCTTAAGGGGATCCCTAATGAAAAACTGTTTTTT. This gives the protein CSVEDLKGIPNEKLFF.

V is TRBV27 and J is TRBJ2-2; D perhaps matches TRBD1 (8 bases). The germline V gene has CDR1 MNHEY and CDR2 SMNVEV (reference sequence). This CDR3 spans 17 amino acids. V was shortened by 7 bases and J by 7 bases, with 25 bases between the two germline ends. The CDR3 protein is CASIGRTDRVIHGELFF. The CDR3 nucleotides read TGTGCCAGCATCGGGAGGACGGACAGGGTGATACACGGGGAGCTGTTTTTT.

The chain carries TRBV7-2 and TRBJ2-7; 9 bases are a match to TRBD1. V gave up 3 bases and J gave up 6 bases; unmatched junction bases: 0. The CDR3 sequence is 12 residues long. The germline V gene has CDR1 SGHTA and CDR2 FQGNSA. The chain's CDR3 is CASSLTGGEQYF. Written as DNA, the CDR3 is TGTGCCAGCAGCTTGACAGGGGGCGAGCAGTACTTC.

The V and J genes are TRBV5-1 and TRBJ2-7; D unresolved. The CDR3 is made up of 16 amino acids. Germline V lookup: CDR1 SGHRS, CDR2 YFSETQ. The V end lost 0 bases, the J end lost 1 base, and 14 bases lay between the germline ends. Here the CDR3 DNA reads TGCGCCAGCAGCTTGGTAGAATCCAAACCTTCCTACGAGCAGTACTTC. Translating it yields CASSLVESKPSYEQYF.

The V and J genes are TRBV7-2 and TRBJ1-4; 8 nucleotides agree with TRBD1. The germline gives CDR1 SGHTA, CDR2 FQGNSA. The CDR3 spans 14 residues. Trimming at V came to 5 bases and at J to 5 bases, leaving 4 bases not matched to a gene. The CDR3 here is CASSHGTGNEKLFF. In nucleotides, the CDR3 is TGTGCCAGCAGCCACGGGACAGGCAATGAAAAACTGTTTTTT.

This clone occurred once. The V call is TRBV10-1, the J call TRBJ2-5; 9 bases line up with TRBD1. The junction had 12 bases not matched to a gene; V was cut back by 8 bases and J by 5 bases. The germline CDR1 and CDR2 sequences are WNHNN and SYGVQD (reference sequence). This CDR3 has 15 residues. The CDR3 DNA reads as TGCGCCAGCGGCTATGACAGGGGGGTACAGGAGACCCAGTACTTC. This encodes CASGYDRGVQETQYF.

This chain joins TRBV19 and TRBJ2-7, with 7 nucleotides matching TRBD1. V lost 5 bases and J lost 2; bases outside the gene matches: 6. This CDR3 region has 14 residues. CDR1 is LNHDA and CDR2 is SQIVND in the germline V gene (reference sequence). The DNA of the CDR3 is TGTGCCAGTAGTCCCGGACAGGTACCCTACGAGCAGTACTTC. Translating it yields CASSPGQVPYEQYF. The whole variable domain, filled in from reference TRBV19 and TRBJ2-7, reads DGGITQSPKYLFRKEGQNVTLSCEQNLNHDAMYWYRQDPGQGLRLIYYSQIVNDFQKGDIAEGYSVSREKKESFPLTVTSAQKNPTAFYLCASSPGQVPYEQYFGPGTRLTVT.

The rearrangement links TRBV27 to TRBJ1-2; 11 bases map to TRBD1. V trimming: 4 bases; J trimming: 4 bases; junction bases outside the gene matches: 11. Germline V lookup: CDR1 MNHEY, CDR2 SMNVEV (reference sequence). This CDR3 spans 17 amino acids. CDR3 protein: CASSSIPTGTGGYGYTF. CDR3 nucleotides: TGTGCCAGCAGTTCGATTCCCACCGGGACAGGGGGCTATGGCTACACCTTC.

The chain links TRBV7-6 to TRBJ2-7, with no clear D. This CDR3 has 14 amino acids. In germline, CDR1 is SGHVS, CDR2 FNYEAQ. V shed 1 base and J shed 3 bases, with 10 bases lying between them. CDR3 DNA sequence: TGTGCCAGCAGCTTAGAACCAGGTAGCTACGAGCAGTACTTC. It specifies CASSLEPGSYEQYF.

CDR3 coding DNA: TGTGCCAGCAGCCAACCTAGCGGACCGGGACAGGCCAATGGAATAGCCTTCTCGGGTACCTTC. Amino acid sequence: CASSQPSGPGQANGIAFSGTF. V is TRBV7-8 and J is TRBJ1-2, with 8 bases matching TRBD1. This CDR3 is built from 21 residues. J gave up 14 bases and V 5 bases, and 37 bases lay outside the gene matches. Germline V gene lookup returns CDR1 SGHVS and CDR2 FQNEAQ.

The chain links TRBV7-9 to TRBJ2-7; D not resolved. Germline V gene data show CDR1 as SEHNR and CDR2 as FQNEAQ (reference sequence). The CDR3 covers 12 residues. Trimming removed 4 bases from V and 4 bases from J, with 8 bases in between. The CDR3 nucleotides are TGTGCCAGCAGCTCCCACGGTTACGAGCAGTACTTC. It is translated as CASSSHGYEQYF.

This chain uses TRBV27 with TRBJ2-7, with 15 positions matching TRBD2. CDR1 and CDR2 (germline): MNHEY, SMNVEV (reference sequence). CDR3 size: 15 residues. V lost 5 bases, J lost 9 bases, and 8 bases stayed unmatched. The CDR3 coding sequence is TGTGCCAGCAGTAGCGGACTAGCGGGGGGGGAGGGGCAGTACTTC. Residues: CASSSGLAGGEGQYF.

The chain employs TRBV11-2 and TRBJ2-7; 9 positions match TRBD2. V was clipped by 4 bases and J by 2 bases; unmatched bases: 12. Germline lookup yields CDR1 SGHAT and CDR2 FQNNGV. This CDR3 spans 17 amino acids. Here the CDR3 reads CASSSPRVAGDPYEQYF. CDR3 coding DNA: TGTGCCAGCAGCTCCCCCCGGGTAGCGGGGGACCCCTACGAGCAGTACTTC.